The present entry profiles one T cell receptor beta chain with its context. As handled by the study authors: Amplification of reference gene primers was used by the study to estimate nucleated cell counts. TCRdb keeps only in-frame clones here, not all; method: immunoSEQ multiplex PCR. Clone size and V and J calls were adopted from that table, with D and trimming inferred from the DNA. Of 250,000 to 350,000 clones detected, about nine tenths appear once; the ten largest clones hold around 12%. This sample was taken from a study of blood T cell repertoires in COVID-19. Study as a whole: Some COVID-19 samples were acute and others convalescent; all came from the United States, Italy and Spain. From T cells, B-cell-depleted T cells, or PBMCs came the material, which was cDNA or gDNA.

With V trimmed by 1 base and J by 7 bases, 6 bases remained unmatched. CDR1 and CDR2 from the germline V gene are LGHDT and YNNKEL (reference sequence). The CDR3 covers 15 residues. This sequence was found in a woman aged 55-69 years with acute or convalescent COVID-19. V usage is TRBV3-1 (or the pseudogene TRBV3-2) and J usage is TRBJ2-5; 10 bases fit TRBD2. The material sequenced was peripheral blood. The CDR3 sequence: CASSQASGSSGTQYF. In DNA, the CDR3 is TGTGCCAGCAGCCAAGCTAGCGGGAGTTCAGGGACCCAGTACTTC.